This TCR beta chain was identified in a study of cytomegalovirus exposure and HLA in healthy donors. The PCR ran on 60 Vbeta and 13 Jbeta primers. Clones were read by immunoSEQ multiplex PCR, and TCRdb kept only the in-frame ones, dropping some. The sample lists some 120,000 clones, roughly 74% occurring once. J gave up 2 bases and V 5 bases, and 8 bases lay outside the gene matches. Germline CDR1 reads SGHVS; CDR2 reads FNYEAQ. The CDR3 loop spans 16 amino acids. General observations from the study: The study dropped some indistinguishable V segments, TRBV6-2 and TRBV6-3 among them.

On this clone: Its cognate antigen is unknown.

The sequenced sample was PBMCs. The TCR was taken from a man aged 35 to 55 in good health and CMV-seropositive. The rearrangement uses TRBV7-6 and TRBJ1-1, with TRBD1 matching over 10 bases. The CDR3 DNA reads TGTGCCAGCAGCCCACCGACAGGGGGCTCAAACACTGAAGCTTTCTTT. This gives the protein CASSPPTGGSNTEAFF.